A selection of T cell receptor beta chains follows, all from one sample in a study of molecular identifiers for immune sequencing clone quantification. TCRdb used MiXCR to reprocess the PCR reads, holding one entry per CDR3 protein. The sample shows about 330,000 distinct CDR3 sequences, roughly 24% of them seen only once. The specimen was naive CD8+ T cells from blood, with Jurkat cell RNA spiked in. These receptors originate from a human donor in good health. Some libraries in this study had Jurkat cell RNA spiked in. Each CDR3 is given with its conserved first and last residue. A D gene is named only where the DNA matches it firmly. For some rows the clone size is stated as once, few or many, or as a class when expanded; others skip it.

V: TRBV7-8
J: TRBJ2-1
D: -
size: -
DNA: TGTGCCAGCAGCTTAGCTTGGTCGAGGAACAATGAGCAGTTCTTC
CDR3: CASSLAWSRNNEQFF

V: TRBV9
J: TRBJ2-1
D: TRBD1
size: -
DNA: TGTGCCAGCAGCCCAACGGACAGGCCCTACAATGAGCAGTTCTTC
CDR3: CASSPTDRPYNEQFF

V: TRBV13
J: TRBJ2-1
D: -
size: -
DNA: TGTGCCAGCAGCTTAAATAAAGGATCCCCGGAGTTCTTC
CDR3: CASSLNKGSPEFF

V: TRBV12-3/TRBV12-4
J: TRBJ1-5
D: -
size: -
DNA: TGTGCCAGCAGTTCCGGGACATCTAGCAATCAGCCCCAGCATTTT
CDR3: CASSSGTSSNQPQHF

V: TRBV2
J: TRBJ2-1
D: TRBD2
size: many
DNA: TGTGCCAGCAGTGATGGGACTAGCTCCTACAATGAGCAGTTCTTC
CDR3: CASSDGTSSYNEQFF

V: TRBV20-1
J: TRBJ2-7
D: TRBD2
size: few
DNA: TGCGGTGCACGGACTAGCGGGGGCTACGAGCAGTACTTC
CDR3: CGARTSGGYEQYF

V: TRBV7-2
J: TRBJ2-3
D: TRBD2
size: few
DNA: TGTGCCAGCAGCTTAGATGTGGCGGGTAGCGGGGGGGCGGGCACAGATACGCAGTATTTT
CDR3: CASSLDVAGSGGAGTDTQYF

V: TRBV6-5
J: TRBJ1-1
D: -
size: -
DNA: TGTGCCAGCAGTTTCGGCCGGGAAGCTCTCTTT
CDR3: CASSFGREALF

V: TRBV13
J: TRBJ2-5
D: -
size: -
DNA: TGTGCCAGCCGGGAGCTAGCGATCGAAGAGACCCAGTACTTC
CDR3: CASRELAIEETQYF

V: TRBV6-2/TRBV6-3
J: TRBJ1-5
D: -
size: many
DNA: TGTGCCAGCAGGGAGACAGAATATCAGCCCCAGCATTTT
CDR3: CASRETEYQPQHF

V: TRBV18
J: TRBJ2-5
D: -
size: -
DNA: TGTGCCAGCTCACCCCGCAGGGGAGAGACCCAGTACTTC
CDR3: CASSPRRGETQYF

V: TRBV7-9
J: TRBJ2-3
D: -
size: few
DNA: TGTGCCAGCAGTCACTCCTTGGAACGGCCCACAGATACGCAGTATTTT
CDR3: CASSHSLERPTDTQYF

V: TRBV7-9
J: TRBJ2-3
D: TRBD2
size: many
DNA: TGTGCCAGCAGCTCAAGCGGGGCTTCCACAGATACGCAGTATTTT
CDR3: CASSSSGASTDTQYF

V: TRBV28
J: TRBJ2-4
D: -
size: many
DNA: TGTGCCAGCAGTTTACGAGGAGCCAAAAACATTCAGTACTTC
CDR3: CASSLRGAKNIQYF

V: TRBV6-6
J: TRBJ1-1
D: TRBD1
size: -
DNA: TGTGCCAGCAGAGGGGTACAGGGGGCGCTAGGCACTGAAGCTTTCTTT
CDR3: CASRGVQGALGTEAFF

V: TRBV27
J: TRBJ1-1
D: TRBD1
size: -
DNA: TGTGCCAGCAGTTTCAGGGGGCCGGACACTGAAGCTTTCTTT
CDR3: CASSFRGPDTEAFF

V: TRBV3-1
J: TRBJ1-5
D: -
size: -
DNA: TGTGCCAGCAGCCAAGATTTCCCCTCCAGGGGACCTCAGCATTTT
CDR3: CASSQDFPSRGPQHF

V: TRBV18
J: TRBJ1-1
D: -
size: -
DNA: TGTGCCAGCTCACCTCCCGACCCCGTGGACACTGAAGCTTTCTTT
CDR3: CASSPPDPVDTEAFF

V: TRBV27
J: TRBJ2-3
D: -
size: -
DNA: TGTGCCAGCAGTGTGACTCAGGGAGCAGATACGCAGTATTTT
CDR3: CASSVTQGADTQYF

V: TRBV6-5
J: TRBJ2-1
D: -
size: few
DNA: TGTGCCAGCAGTCCCGAGGTAAAATACAGTGAGCAGTTCTTC
CDR3: CASSPEVKYSEQFF

V: TRBV7-6
J: TRBJ2-7
D: -
size: many
DNA: TGTGCCACTTCCCCCGGGCAGGGTCTTTACGAGCAGTACTTC
CDR3: CATSPGQGLYEQYF

V: TRBV7-9
J: TRBJ2-7
D: -
size: many
DNA: TGTGCCAGCAGCCCCCCAGTACCGGGAGTTGGGGGTGAGGAGCAGTACTTC
CDR3: CASSPPVPGVGGEEQYF

V: TRBV19
J: TRBJ1-5
D: -
size: many
DNA: TGTGCCAGTAACGAGGGGGTTCAGCCCCAGCATTTT
CDR3: CASNEGVQPQHF

V: TRBV28
J: TRBJ2-7
D: -
size: few
DNA: TGTGCCAGCAGTTTGACGGGAATCCCGCAGTACTTC
CDR3: CASSLTGIPQYF

V: TRBV20-1
J: TRBJ1-3
D: -
size: -
DNA: TGCAGTGCTAGAGGATGGCCGGGCGCATCTTCTGGAAACACCATATATTTT
CDR3: CSARGWPGASSGNTIYF

V: TRBV21-1
J: TRBJ2-3
D: -
size: -
DNA: TGTGCCAGCAGCAAAAGGGGGCGGGGACAGGTGTCCACATATACGCAGTATTTT
CDR3: CASSKRGRGQVSTYTQYF

V: TRBV7-9
J: TRBJ2-7
D: -
size: -
DNA: TGTGCCAGCAGCTTAGCCCTCGGGGGAGACGAGCAGTACTTC
CDR3: CASSLALGGDEQYF

V: TRBV27
J: TRBJ1-3
D: -
size: few
DNA: TGTGCCAGCAGGTCCCTGTCTACCTTTGACACCATATATTTT
CDR3: CASRSLSTFDTIYF

V: TRBV5-1
J: TRBJ2-7
D: -
size: many
DNA: TGCGCCAGCAGCCATCCGGGACGGTCCTACGAGCAGTACTTC
CDR3: CASSHPGRSYEQYF

V: TRBV15
J: TRBJ1-6
D: -
size: few
DNA: TGTGCCCCCGGGGCCCAGGCTATGCTCCACTTT
CDR3: CAPGAQAMLHF

V: TRBV12-3/TRBV12-4
J: TRBJ2-1
D: TRBD2
size: -
DNA: TGTGCCAGCTGGACGGGGGGCAATGAGCAGTTCTTC
CDR3: CASWTGGNEQFF

V: TRBV9
J: TRBJ1-1
D: -
size: many
DNA: TGTGCCAGCAGGTCTGGGCCGGGCACTGAAGCTTTCTTT
CDR3: CASRSGPGTEAFF

V: TRBV9
J: TRBJ2-7
D: -
size: -
DNA: TGTGCCAGCAGCGTAGGGGACAACGAGGGGTACGAGCAGTACTTC
CDR3: CASSVGDNEGYEQYF

V: TRBV6-5
J: TRBJ2-5
D: -
size: few
DNA: TGTGCCAGCAGTGCCCTTACTAGTAGTCGGCAAGAGACCCAGTACTTC
CDR3: CASSALTSSRQETQYF

V: TRBV4-2
J: TRBJ2-1
D: -
size: few
DNA: TGTGCCAGCAGCCAAGCTGGGCACAATGAGCAGTTCTTC
CDR3: CASSQAGHNEQFF

V: TRBV4-3
J: TRBJ1-1
D: -
size: few
DNA: TGCGCCAGCAGCCAAGGCAGGTACTCCGCTGAAGCTTTCTTT
CDR3: CASSQGRYSAEAFF

V: TRBV5-1
J: TRBJ1-3
D: -
size: -
DNA: TGCGCCAGCAGCTTACCTGGAGACACCATATATTTT
CDR3: CASSLPGDTIYF

V: TRBV7-9
J: TRBJ2-5
D: -
size: -
DNA: TGTGCCAGCAGCCCCCCACTAGCCCGACAAGAGACCCAGTACTTC
CDR3: CASSPPLARQETQYF

V: TRBV9
J: TRBJ2-2
D: -
size: -
DNA: TGTGCCAGCAGCGTAACAGGAACGAACACCGGGGAGCTGTTTTTT
CDR3: CASSVTGTNTGELFF

V: TRBV27
J: TRBJ2-5
D: -
size: -
DNA: TGTGCCAGCGGGGGGGTGGGGGGCATAAGAGAGACCCAGTACTTC
CDR3: CASGGVGGIRETQYF